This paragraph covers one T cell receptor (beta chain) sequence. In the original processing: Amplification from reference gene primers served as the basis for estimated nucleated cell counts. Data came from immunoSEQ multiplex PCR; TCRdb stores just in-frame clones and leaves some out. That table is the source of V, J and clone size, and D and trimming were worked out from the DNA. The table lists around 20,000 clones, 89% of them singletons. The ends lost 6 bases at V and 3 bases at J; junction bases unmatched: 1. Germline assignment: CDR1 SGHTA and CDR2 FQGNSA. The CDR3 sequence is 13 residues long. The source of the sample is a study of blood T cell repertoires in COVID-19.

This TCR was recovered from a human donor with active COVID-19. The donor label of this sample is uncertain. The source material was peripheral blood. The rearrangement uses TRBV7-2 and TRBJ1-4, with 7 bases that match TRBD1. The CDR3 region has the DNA TGTGCCAGCAGGCAGGGGGCTAATGAAAAACTGTTTTTT. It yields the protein CASRQGANEKLFF.